These 18 T cell receptor beta chains originate from one sample sequenced in a study of cytomegalovirus exposure and HLA in healthy donors. PCR involved 60 Vbeta and 13 Jbeta primers. Clones were read by immunoSEQ multiplex PCR, and TCRdb kept only the in-frame ones, dropping some. The data hold roughly 100,000 clones, with 75% observed a single time. Input material: PBMCs. Receptors originate from a male donor in good health and CMV-seropositive.

The V call is TRBV6-5, the J call TRBJ2-7; 8 nucleotides match TRBD1. This CDR3 is built from 15 residues. V shed 2 bases and J 0 bases; nucleotides not matched to a gene: 3. The germline V gene encodes CDR1 MNHEY and CDR2 SVGAGI. CDR3 bases: TGTGCCAGCAGTTACGGGACAGGCAACTCCTACGAGCAGTACTTC. It translates to CASSYGTGNSYEQYF.

The chain uses TRBV7-2 and TRBJ2-7; 15 nucleotides align to TRBD2. The V and J ends lost 5 bases and 3 bases, in that order; junction bases with no gene match: 8. Looked up from germline, CDR1 is SGHTA and CDR2 is FQGNSA. The CDR3 length is 17 residues. The CDR3 bases are TGTGCCAGCAGCCCGGGACTAGCGGGAGGCCGTAGCTACGAGCAGTACTTC. It codes for CASSPGLAGGRSYEQYF.

The chain has TRBV19 and TRBJ2-1, with TRBD2 identical over 11 bases. Germline CDR1 reads LNHDA; CDR2 reads SQIVND (reference sequence). This CDR3 has 18 residues. J gave up 7 bases and V 3 bases, and 14 bases lay outside the gene matches. CDR3 in amino acids: CASSIWALAGGNWNEQFF. DNA for the CDR3: TGTGCCAGTAGTATTTGGGCTCTAGCGGGGGGAAACTGGAATGAGCAGTTCTTC.

The chain couples TRBV28 to TRBJ1-3, with D possibly TRBD1 on 5 matching bases. Germline assignment: CDR1 MDHEN and CDR2 SYDVKM. Trimming shortened V by 3 bases and J by 5 bases, and 11 bases separated the two germline ends. The CDR3 sequence is 14 residues long. The CDR3 DNA sequence: TGTGCCAGCAGTTTCCAGGGTGTCAGAAACACCATATATTTT. It codes for CASSFQGVRNTIYF.

The gene calls are TRBV4-3 and TRBJ2-7; TRBD2 agrees at 13 bases. V lost 1 base and J lost 3; bases outside the gene matches: 0. The CDR3 length is 15 residues. The germline gives CDR1 LGHNA, CDR2 YSLEER. The CDR3 spells CASSQGTSGGYEQYF. In DNA, the CDR3 is TGCGCCAGCAGCCAAGGGACTAGCGGGGGCTACGAGCAGTACTTC.

Comments on this clone: At the DNA level, this CDR3 is encoded by other sequences in the same sample as well. This rearrangement joins TRBV7-2 to TRBJ2-3; the D is unclear. V was cut by 4 bases and J by 2 bases, with 4 bases left in between. Per germline, CDR1 SGHTA and CDR2 FQGNSA. The CDR3 has 12 amino acids. CDR3 DNA sequence: TGTGCCAGCAGCTCGTTCACAGATACGCAGTATTTT. Its protein product is CASSSFTDTQYF. Full variable domain (outside the CDR3, taken from reference TRBV7-2 and TRBJ2-3): GAGVSQSPSNKVTEKGKDVELRCDPISGHTALYWYRQSLGQGLEFLIYFQGNSAPDKSGLPSDRFSAERTGGSVSTLTIQRTQQEDSAVYLCASSSFTDTQYFGPGTRLTVL.

The J gene is TRBJ1-5, the V gene TRBV6-6, with 8 bases identical to TRBD1. J gave up 4 bases and V 7 bases, and 6 bases lay outside the gene matches. CDR1 MNHNY and CDR2 SVGAGI come from the germline V gene (reference sequence). The CDR3 extends over 14 amino acids. CDR3 region: CASTDGQGNQPQHF. CDR3 DNA: TGTGCCAGCACCGACGGACAGGGTAATCAGCCCCAGCATTTT.

The CDR3 spells CASSEVIERGRQRDEQYF. CDR3 nucleotides: TGTGCCAGCAGTGAAGTTATCGAGCGGGGCCGTCAAAGGGACGAGCAGTACTTC. V usage is TRBV6-4 and J usage is TRBJ2-7; TRBD2 aligns across 7 bases. The germline V gene encodes CDR1 MRHNA and CDR2 SNTAGT. Losses at the gene ends were 3 bases for V and 5 bases for J; bases not matched to a gene: 19. The CDR3 has 18 residues.

The J gene is TRBJ2-1, the V gene TRBV19, with 7 positions matching TRBD1. Germline V gene data show CDR1 as LNHDA and CDR2 as SQIVND (reference sequence). The ends lost 6 bases at V and 7 bases at J; junction bases unmatched: 9. This CDR3 has 14 amino acids. CDR3 sequence (DNA): TGTGCCAGTAGCGATACGGGACAGCGGAATGAGCAGTTCTTC. Protein sequence: CASSDTGQRNEQFF.

The chain recombines TRBV7-3 with TRBJ2-2; tentatively, D is TRBD1 (5 bases). Germline values: CDR1 SGHTA, CDR2 FQGTGA. This CDR3 contains 15 residues. V was trimmed by 2 bases and J by 3 bases, leaving 10 bases between them. CDR3 in DNA: TGTGCCAGCAGCTTAGGGGTAGGGGACACCGGGGAGCTGTTTTTT. Translation gives CASSLGVGDTGELFF.

The chain is built from TRBV5-8 and TRBJ1-1, with D possibly TRBD1 on 5 matching bases. CDR1 is SGHTS, CDR2 YDEGEE, per germline. The CDR3 is made up of 16 amino acids. Trimming removed 6 bases at V and 0 bases at J, with 18 bases between. CDR3 in amino acids: CASTAGGGALNTEAFF. For the CDR3, the DNA is TGTGCCAGCACCGCGGGGGGTGGAGCATTGAACACTGAAGCTTTCTTT.

Written as DNA, the CDR3 is TGTGCCAGCAGCCCAACAGGGGGAAACACCATATATTTT. Protein product: CASSPTGGNTIYF. The chain carries TRBV7-2 and TRBJ1-3; possibly TRBD1 for D (6 bases). Germline V gives CDR1 SGHTA, CDR2 FQGNSA. Trimming pared 5 bases from V and 4 bases from J, leaving 9 bases between. The CDR3 totals 13 residues.

In this sample, this clone turned up once. V usage is TRBV5-1 and J usage is TRBJ1-2, with 8 nucleotides matching TRBD1. Trimming took 4 bases from V and 3 from J; bases not matched to a gene: 5. The CDR3 runs to 14 residues. Germline V gives CDR1 SGHRS, CDR2 YFSETQ. The CDR3: CASSETTGDYGYTF. DNA of the CDR3: TGCGCCAGCAGCGAGACGACAGGGGACTATGGCTACACCTTC.

This clone was detected once. V gene TRBV5-1 combines with J gene TRBJ2-2; the match to TRBD2 covers 10 bases. CDR1 and CDR2 (germline): SGHRS, YFSETQ. V lost 0 bases, J lost 1 base, and 9 bases stayed unmatched. CDR3 length: 19 amino acids. The CDR3 bases are TGCGCCAGCAGCTTGGCGGCTAGCGGGAGCCCCGGGAACACCGGGGAGCTGTTTTTT. This encodes CASSLAASGSPGNTGELFF. Combining the CDR3 with reference TRBV5-1 and TRBJ2-2 gives the whole variable domain KAGVTQTPRYLIKTRGQQVTLSCSPISGHRSVSWYQQTPGQGLQFLFEYFSETQRNKGNFPGRFSGRQFSNSRSEMNVSTLELGDSALYLCASSLAASGSPGNTGELFFGEGSRLTVL.

This chain links TRBV5-4 with TRBJ2-5, with D uncertain. The CDR3 is made up of 13 amino acids. V lost 0 bases to trimming and J lost 4 bases, with 7 bases between them. Germline assignment: CDR1 SGHNT and CDR2 YYREEE (reference sequence). This CDR3 reads CASSLVGRETQYF. The CDR3, as DNA: TGTGCCAGCAGCTTGGTTGGGCGAGAGACCCAGTACTTC.

This chain links TRBV27 with TRBJ2-3, with 13 bases aligning to TRBD2. Germline lookup yields CDR1 MNHEY and CDR2 SMNVEV (reference sequence). V lost 6 bases to trimming and J lost 7 bases; unmatched junction nucleotides: 10. The CDR3 spans 16 residues. The CDR3 region is CASRIAGTSGMYTQYF. In nucleotides, the CDR3 is TGTGCCAGCAGAATTGCCGGGACTAGCGGGATGTATACGCAGTATTTT.

This clone has just a few counts. The chain couples TRBV4-2 to TRBJ1-5, with 7 bases aligning to TRBD1. J lost 1 base, V lost 8 bases, and 8 bases had no gene match. The CDR3 runs to 15 residues. Germline V gene data show CDR1 as LGHNA and CDR2 as YNFKEQ. The CDR3 loop reads CASAEGDRSNQPQHF. CDR3 DNA sequence: TGTGCCAGCGCCGAGGGGGACAGAAGCAATCAGCCCCAGCATTTT.

The rearrangement uses TRBV5-6 and TRBJ2-7, with TRBD2 as a possible D gene (6 bases). The length of the CDR3 is 16 residues. Germline V gives CDR1 SGHDT, CDR2 YYEEEE. The V end lost 2 bases, the J end lost 0 bases, and 15 bases lay between the germline ends. DNA of the CDR3: TGTGCCAGCAGCTTCCGGGGAGGACCCAACTCCTACGAGCAGTACTTC. Translating gives CASSFRGGPNSYEQYF.